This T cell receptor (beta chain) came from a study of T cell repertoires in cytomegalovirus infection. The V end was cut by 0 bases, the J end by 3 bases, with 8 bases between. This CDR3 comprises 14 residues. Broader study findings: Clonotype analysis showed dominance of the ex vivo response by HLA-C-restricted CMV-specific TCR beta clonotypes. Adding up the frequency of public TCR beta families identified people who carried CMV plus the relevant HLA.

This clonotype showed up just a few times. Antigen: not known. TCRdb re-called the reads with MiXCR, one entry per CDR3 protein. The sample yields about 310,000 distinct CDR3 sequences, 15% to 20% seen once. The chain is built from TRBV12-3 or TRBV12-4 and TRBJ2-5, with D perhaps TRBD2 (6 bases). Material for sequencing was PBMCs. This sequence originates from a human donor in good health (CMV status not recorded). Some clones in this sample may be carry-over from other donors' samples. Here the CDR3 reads CASSLAPGEETQYF. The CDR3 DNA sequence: TGTGCCAGCAGTTTAGCGCCGGGGGAAGAGACCCAGTACTTC.